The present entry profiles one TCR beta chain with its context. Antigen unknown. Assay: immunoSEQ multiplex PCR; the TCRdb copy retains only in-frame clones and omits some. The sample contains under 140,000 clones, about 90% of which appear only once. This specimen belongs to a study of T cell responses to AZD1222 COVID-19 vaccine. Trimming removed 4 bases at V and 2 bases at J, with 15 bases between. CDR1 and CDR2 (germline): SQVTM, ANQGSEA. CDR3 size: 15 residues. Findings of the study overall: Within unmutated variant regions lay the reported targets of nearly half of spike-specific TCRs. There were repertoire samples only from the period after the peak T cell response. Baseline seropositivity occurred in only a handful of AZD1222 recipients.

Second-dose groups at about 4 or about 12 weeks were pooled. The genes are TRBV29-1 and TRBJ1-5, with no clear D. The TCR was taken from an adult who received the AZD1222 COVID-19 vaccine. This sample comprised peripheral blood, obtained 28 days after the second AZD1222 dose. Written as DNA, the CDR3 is TGCAGCGTTGCGCTTGGAGGATGGGGCAATCAGCCCCAGCATTTT. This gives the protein CSVALGGWGNQPQHF.